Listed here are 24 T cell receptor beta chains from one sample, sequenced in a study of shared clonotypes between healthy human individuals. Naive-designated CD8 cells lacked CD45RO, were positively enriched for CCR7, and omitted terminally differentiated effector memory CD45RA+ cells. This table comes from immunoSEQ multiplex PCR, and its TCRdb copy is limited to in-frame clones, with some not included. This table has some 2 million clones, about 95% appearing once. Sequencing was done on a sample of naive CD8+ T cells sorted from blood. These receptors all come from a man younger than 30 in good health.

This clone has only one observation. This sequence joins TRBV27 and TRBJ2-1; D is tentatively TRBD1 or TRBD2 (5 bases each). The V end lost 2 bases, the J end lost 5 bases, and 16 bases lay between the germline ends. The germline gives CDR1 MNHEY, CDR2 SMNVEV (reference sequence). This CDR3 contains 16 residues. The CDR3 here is CASSLSPGTGHNEQFF. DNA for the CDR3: TGTGCCAGCAGTTTAAGCCCGGGAACAGGCCACAATGAGCAGTTCTTC.

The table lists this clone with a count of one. The CDR3 nucleotides read TGTGCCAGCAGCTTAGCCGGGACAGAAAATCAGCCCCAGCATTTT. This gives the protein CASSLAGTENQPQHF. V gene TRBV7-9 combines with J gene TRBJ1-5; 7 nucleotides line up with TRBD1. The germline V gene has CDR1 SEHNR and CDR2 FQNEAQ (reference sequence). With V trimmed by 0 bases and J by 4 bases, 3 bases remained unmatched. The CDR3 has 15 amino acids.

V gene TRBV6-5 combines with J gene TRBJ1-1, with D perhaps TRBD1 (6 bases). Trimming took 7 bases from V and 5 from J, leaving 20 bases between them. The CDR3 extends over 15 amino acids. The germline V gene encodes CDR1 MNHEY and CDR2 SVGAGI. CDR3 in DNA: TGTGCCAGCAAGGGGGGCCATGGGGCCGGGACTGAAGCTTTCTTT. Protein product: CASKGGHGAGTEAFF.

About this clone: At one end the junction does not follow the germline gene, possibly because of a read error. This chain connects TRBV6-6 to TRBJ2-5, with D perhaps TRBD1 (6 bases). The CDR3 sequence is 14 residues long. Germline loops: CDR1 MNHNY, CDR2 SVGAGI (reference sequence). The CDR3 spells CASTLTGTQETQYF. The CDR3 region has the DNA TGCGCCAGCACCCTTACAGGGACCCAAGAGACCCAGTACTTC.

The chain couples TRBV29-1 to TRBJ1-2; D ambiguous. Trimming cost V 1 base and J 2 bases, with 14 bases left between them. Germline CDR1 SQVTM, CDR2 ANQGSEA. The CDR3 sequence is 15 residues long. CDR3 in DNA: TGCAGCGTTGAAGGTCGTCTGGGAGGGAACTATGGCTACACCTTC. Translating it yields CSVEGRLGGNYGYTF.

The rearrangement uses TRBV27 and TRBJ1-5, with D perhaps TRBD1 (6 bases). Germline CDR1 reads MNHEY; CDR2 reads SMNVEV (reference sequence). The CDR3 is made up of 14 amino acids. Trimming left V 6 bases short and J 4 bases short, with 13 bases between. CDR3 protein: CASRRGTMNQPQHF. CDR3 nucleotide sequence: TGTGCCAGCAGACGAGGGACAATGAATCAGCCCCAGCATTTT.

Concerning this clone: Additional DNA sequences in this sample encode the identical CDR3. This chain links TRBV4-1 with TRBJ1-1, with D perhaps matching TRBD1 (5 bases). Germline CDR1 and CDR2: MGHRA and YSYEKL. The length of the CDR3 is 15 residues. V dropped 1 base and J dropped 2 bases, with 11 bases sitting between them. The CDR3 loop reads CASSQVPGLNTEAFF. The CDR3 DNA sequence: TGCGCCAGCAGCCAAGTCCCGGGGCTTAACACTGAAGCTTTCTTT.

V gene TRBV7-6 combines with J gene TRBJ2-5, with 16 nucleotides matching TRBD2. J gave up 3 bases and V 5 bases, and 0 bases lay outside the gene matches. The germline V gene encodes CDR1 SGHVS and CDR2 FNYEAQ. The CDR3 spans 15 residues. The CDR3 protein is CASSGTSGREETQYF. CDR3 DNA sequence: TGTGCCAGCAGCGGGACTAGCGGGAGGGAAGAGACCCAGTACTTC. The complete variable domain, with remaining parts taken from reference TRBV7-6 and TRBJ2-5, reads GAGVSQSPRYKVTKRGQDVALRCDPISGHVSLYWYRQALGQGPEFLTYFNYEAQQDKSGLPNDRFSAERPEGSISTLTIQRTEQRDSAMYRCASSGTSGREETQYFGPGTRLLVL.

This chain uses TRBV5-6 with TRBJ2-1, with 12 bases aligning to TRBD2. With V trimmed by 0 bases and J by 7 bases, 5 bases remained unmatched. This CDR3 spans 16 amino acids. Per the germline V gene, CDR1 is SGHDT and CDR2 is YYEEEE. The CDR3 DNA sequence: TGTGCCAGCAGCTTGGGACTAGCGGGAGCTGGTAATGAGCAGTTCTTC. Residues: CASSLGLAGAGNEQFF.

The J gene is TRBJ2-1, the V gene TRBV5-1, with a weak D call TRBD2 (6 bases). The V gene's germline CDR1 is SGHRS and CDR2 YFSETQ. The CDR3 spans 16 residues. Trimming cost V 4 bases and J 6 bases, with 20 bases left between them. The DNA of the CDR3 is TGCGCCAGCAGCGACCTGACTAGTCAATTTACCAATGAGCAGTTCTTC. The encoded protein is CASSDLTSQFTNEQFF.

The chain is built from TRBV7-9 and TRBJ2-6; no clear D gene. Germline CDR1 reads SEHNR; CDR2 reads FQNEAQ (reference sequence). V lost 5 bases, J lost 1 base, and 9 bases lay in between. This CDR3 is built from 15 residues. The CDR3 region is CASSVGGSGANVLTF. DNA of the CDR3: TGTGCCAGCAGCGTGGGCGGATCTGGGGCCAACGTCCTGACTTTC.

This chain's CDR3 is CASSQALAGSYEQYF. In DNA form, the CDR3 reads TGTGCCAGCAGCCAAGCCCTAGCGGGATCCTACGAGCAGTACTTC. The chain couples TRBV14 to TRBJ2-7; 9 positions agree with TRBD2. Looked up from germline, CDR1 is SGHDN and CDR2 is FVKESK. The junction had 2 bases not matched to a gene; V was cut back by 1 base and J by 1 base. This CDR3 region has 15 residues.

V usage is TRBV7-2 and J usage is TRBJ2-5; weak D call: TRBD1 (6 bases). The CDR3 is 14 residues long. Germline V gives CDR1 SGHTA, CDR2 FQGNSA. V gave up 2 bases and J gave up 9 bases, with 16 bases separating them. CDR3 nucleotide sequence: TGTGCCAGCAGCTTAATACAGGGTTATCTTGCCCAGTACTTC. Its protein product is CASSLIQGYLAQYF.

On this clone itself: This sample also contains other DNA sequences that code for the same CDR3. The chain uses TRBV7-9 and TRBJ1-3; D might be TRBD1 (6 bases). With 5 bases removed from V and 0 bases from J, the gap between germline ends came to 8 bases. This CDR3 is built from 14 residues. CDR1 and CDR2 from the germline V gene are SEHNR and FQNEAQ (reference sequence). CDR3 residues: CASSPDSSGNTIYF. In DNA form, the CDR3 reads TGTGCCAGCAGCCCGGACAGCTCTGGAAACACCATATATTTT.

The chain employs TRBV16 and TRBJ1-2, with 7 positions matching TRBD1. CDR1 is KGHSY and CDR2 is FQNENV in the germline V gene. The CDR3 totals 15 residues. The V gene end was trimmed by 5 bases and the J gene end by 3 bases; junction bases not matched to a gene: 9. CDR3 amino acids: CASSDGFRGDYGYTF. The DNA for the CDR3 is TGTGCCAGCAGCGACGGTTTCAGGGGGGACTATGGCTACACCTTC.

CDR3 loop: CASSQDGSYTEAFF. In nucleotides, the CDR3 is TGCGCCAGCAGCCAGGACGGCTCCTATACTGAAGCTTTCTTT. V and J are TRBV4-3 and TRBJ1-1; D gene unclear. Looked up from germline, CDR1 is LGHNA and CDR2 is YSLEER. The CDR3 has 14 amino acids. The V gene lost 3 bases and the J gene lost 5 bases, with 13 bases spanning the gap.

The CDR3 nucleotides are TGCGCCAGCAGCCTCACGGACAGCATGAACACCGGGGAGCTGTTTTTT. Protein product: CASSLTDSMNTGELFF. This chain links TRBV4-1 with TRBJ2-2; D may be TRBD1 (6 bases). Per the germline V gene, CDR1 is MGHRA and CDR2 is YSYEKL. Trimming stripped 4 bases from V and 1 base from J, with 13 bases between. The CDR3 is 16 residues long.

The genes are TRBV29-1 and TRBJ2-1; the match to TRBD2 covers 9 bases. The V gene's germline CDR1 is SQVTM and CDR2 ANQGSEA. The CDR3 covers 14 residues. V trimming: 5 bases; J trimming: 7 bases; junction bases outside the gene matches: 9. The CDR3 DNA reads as TGCAGCGTTACCGGGACTAGCCATTGGAATGAGCAGTTCTTC. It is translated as CSVTGTSHWNEQFF.

As DNA, the CDR3 is TGCGCCAGCGCAGGAACGGGGTTGCAGGAGCAGTACTTC. This translates into CASAGTGLQEQYF. This sequence joins TRBV5-1 and TRBJ2-7; tentatively, D is TRBD2 (5 bases). This CDR3 is 13 amino acids long. CDR1 is SGHRS, CDR2 YFSETQ, per germline. Trimming stripped 7 bases from V and 7 bases from J, with 18 bases between.

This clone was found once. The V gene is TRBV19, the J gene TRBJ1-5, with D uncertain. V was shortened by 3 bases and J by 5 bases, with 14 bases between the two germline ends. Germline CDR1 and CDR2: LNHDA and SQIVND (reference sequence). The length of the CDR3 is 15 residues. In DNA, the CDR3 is TGTGCCAGTAGTATTTGGACGGCCGTGGATCAGCCCCAGCATTTT. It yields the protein CASSIWTAVDQPQHF.

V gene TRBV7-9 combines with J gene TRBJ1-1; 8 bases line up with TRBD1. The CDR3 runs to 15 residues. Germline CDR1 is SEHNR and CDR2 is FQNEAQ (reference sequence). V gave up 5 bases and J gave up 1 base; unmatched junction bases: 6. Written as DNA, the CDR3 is TGTGCCAGCAGCCCACCCGGGACAGGGAACACTGAAGCTTTCTTT. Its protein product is CASSPPGTGNTEAFF.

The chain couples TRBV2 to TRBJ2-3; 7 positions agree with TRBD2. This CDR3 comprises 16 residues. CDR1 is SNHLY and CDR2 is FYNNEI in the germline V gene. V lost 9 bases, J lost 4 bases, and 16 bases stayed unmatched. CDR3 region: CARDITLGRGSDTQYF. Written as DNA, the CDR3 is TGTGCCAGAGACATAACACTAGGGCGGGGGTCAGATACGCAGTATTTT. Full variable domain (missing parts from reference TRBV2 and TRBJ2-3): EPEVTQTPSHQVTQMGQEVILRCVPISNHLYFYWYRQILGQKVEFLVSFYNNEISEKSEIFDDQFSVERPDGSNFTLKIRSTKLEDSAMYFCARDITLGRGSDTQYFGPGTRLTVL.

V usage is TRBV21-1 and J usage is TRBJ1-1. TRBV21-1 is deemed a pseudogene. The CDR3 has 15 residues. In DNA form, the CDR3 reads TGTGCCAGCAGCAAAGGACAAGGAGGGAACACTGAAGCTTTCTTT. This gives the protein CASSKGQGGNTEAFF.

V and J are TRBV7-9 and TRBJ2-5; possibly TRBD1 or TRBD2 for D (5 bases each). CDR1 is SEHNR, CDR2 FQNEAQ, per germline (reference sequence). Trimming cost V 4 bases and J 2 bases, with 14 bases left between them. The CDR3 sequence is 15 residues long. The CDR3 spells CASSSGAEEQETQYF. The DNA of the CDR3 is TGTGCCAGCAGCTCTGGGGCGGAGGAACAAGAGACCCAGTACTTC. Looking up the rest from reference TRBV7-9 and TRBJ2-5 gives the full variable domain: DTGVSQNPRHKITKRGQNVTFRCDPISEHNRLYWYRQTLGQGPEFLTYFQNEAQLEKSRLLSDRFSAERPKGSFSTLEIQRTEQGDSAMYLCASSSGAEEQETQYFGPGTRLLVL.